A selection of T cell receptor beta chains follows, all from one sample in a study of vaccination and CD4 T cells after COVID-19. TCRdb re-derived calls from the PCR reads in MiXCR, one entry per CDR3 protein. The profile shows roughly 13,000 distinct CDR3 sequences, less than 70% of them singletons. These TCRs are of unknown antigen specificity. Sequencing was carried out using CD4+ T cells from blood, cultured in vitro. These receptor sequences come from a human donor who had recovered from COVID-19. CDR3s include the opening cysteine and the closing phenylalanine or tryptophan.

length	V	J	CDR3
14	TRBV7-9	TRBJ1-4	CASSLVGTNEKLFF
13	TRBV7-9	TRBJ1-6	CASSFIKGSPLHF
14	TRBV11-2	TRBJ2-7	CASSRGGGNYEQYF
17	TRBV5-1	TRBJ2-3	CASSLESTVGFPDTQYF
17	TRBV27	TRBJ1-5	CASSFVGGGAGNQPQHF
19	TRBV24-1	TRBJ2-2	CATSDPFAGTSGDTGELFF
15	TRBV6-1	TRBJ2-5	CASSELAGGQETQYF
15	TRBV4-3	TRBJ2-2	CASSARELGTGELFF
14	TRBV27	TRBJ2-7	CASSLLAGGGEQYF
16	TRBV6-1	TRBJ1-5	CASSRQGRGRNQPQHF
14	TRBV6-5	TRBJ1-6	CASSYTGKNSPLHF
13	TRBV20-1	TRBJ2-7	CSAPDRSSYEQYF
13	TRBV20-1	TRBJ1-2	CSALRDMNIGYTF
13	TRBV6-4	TRBJ2-2	CASSDSTSGELFF
14	TRBV20-1	TRBJ2-3	CSARSGSGTDTQYF
12	TRBV6-1	TRBJ2-7	CASTQGYYEQYF
14	TRBV20-1	TRBJ2-5	CSATPTGDQETQYF
15	TRBV7-2	TRBJ1-6	CASSHRDPYISPLHF
13	TRBV2	TRBJ1-2	CASIDPAKWGYTF
16	TRBV15	TRBJ2-5	CATSRYGTGGEETQYF
12	TRBV20-1	TRBJ2-5	CSATPPTLSQYF
14	TRBV18	TRBJ2-5	CASSPTGLGETQYF
14	TRBV12-3/TRBV12-4	TRBJ1-2	CASSPTGGNYGYTF
15	TRBV7-9	TRBJ2-7	CASSLDRGPSYEQYF
15	TRBV20-1	TRBJ2-7	CSARGRTENYGEQYF
18	TRBV20-1	TRBJ2-3	CSAEREAGGLGGTDTQYF
20	TRBV7-9	TRBJ2-2	CASSLTLMGLAGFNTGELFF
16	TRBV20-1	TRBJ2-5	CSASGGLGLRQETQYF
14	TRBV20-1	TRBJ2-1	CSANRDRPYNEQFF
15	TRBV2	TRBJ2-1	CASIRGQAVYNEQFF
14	TRBV5-6	TRBJ1-2	CASSLASGPGGYTF
15	TRBV12-3/TRBV12-4	TRBJ2-2	CASSPTGGDTGELFF
14	TRBV7-9	TRBJ2-5	CASSSGTSGRTQYF
13	TRBV6-1	TRBJ2-3	CASRTGTEDTQYF
16	TRBV18	TRBJ1-5	CASSPPLDRGHQPQHF
14	TRBV10-3	TRBJ2-5	CAIRADTRGETQYF
14	TRBV2	TRBJ2-5	CASSQRSNQETQYF
13	TRBV6-2/TRBV6-3	TRBJ1-1	CASKAKLNTEAFF
13	TRBV19	TRBJ1-5	CASSIESNQPQHF
13	TRBV20-1	TRBJ2-5	CSGGGGRQETQYF
15	TRBV15	TRBJ2-3	CATSRDGQSTDTQYF
16	TRBV6-2/TRBV6-3	TRBJ2-2	CASSPLFSSETGELFF